A selection of T cell receptor beta chains follows, all from one sample in a study of blood T cells in healthy people across ages. TCRdb re-analysed the 5' RACE reads in MiXCR, keeping a single row per CDR3 protein. The sample consists of about 780,000 distinct CDR3 sequences, more than 35% of them appearing once. The specimen sequenced was blood. The receptors were sampled from a man older than 75 in good health. Each CDR3 is given with its conserved first and last residue. The order of the fields is clone size, D gene, V gene, J gene, CDR3 DNA, CDR3 protein. D genes are given only for firm matches. The size field is filled for only some rows; it gives once, few, many or a size class.

abundance: few; d_gene: TRBD1; v_gene: TRBV12-3/TRBV12-4; j_gene: TRBJ2-4; CDR3nt: TGTGCCAGCAGTACGACAGGGAATGTAGCCAAAAACATTCAGTACTTC; CDR3aa: CASSTTGNVAKNIQYF
abundance: -; d_gene: -; v_gene: TRBV5-5; j_gene: TRBJ2-5; CDR3nt: TGTGCCAGCAGCCAAAATCAAGAGACCCAGTACTTC; CDR3aa: CASSQNQETQYF
abundance: -; d_gene: -; v_gene: TRBV6-6; j_gene: TRBJ1-6; CDR3nt: TGTGCCAGCAGCAGACTAGGCGCAAATTCACCCCTCCACTTT; CDR3aa: CASSRLGANSPLHF
abundance: few; d_gene: -; v_gene: TRBV6-2/TRBV6-3; j_gene: TRBJ2-7; CDR3nt: TGTGCCAGCAGTTGGAGGGACCTTACCTCCTACGAGCAGTACTTC; CDR3aa: CASSWRDLTSYEQYF
abundance: -; d_gene: -; v_gene: TRBV12-3/TRBV12-4; j_gene: TRBJ2-1; CDR3nt: TGTGCCAGCAGTTCCCTCAGGGGTACTGAGCAGTTCTTC; CDR3aa: CASSSLRGTEQFF
abundance: few; d_gene: TRBD1; v_gene: TRBV4-3; j_gene: TRBJ2-1; CDR3nt: TGCGCCAGCAGCGCGCGGGACAGGGAGTCCAATGAGCAGTTCTTC; CDR3aa: CASSARDRESNEQFF
abundance: -; d_gene: -; v_gene: TRBV7-6; j_gene: TRBJ2-7; CDR3nt: TGTGCCAGCAGCTTACAGAACCCCGGCGAGCAGTACTTC; CDR3aa: CASSLQNPGEQYF
abundance: -; d_gene: TRBD1; v_gene: TRBV6-1; j_gene: TRBJ2-1; CDR3nt: TGTGCCAGCAGGCGACAGGGGGTCTCCTACAATGAGCAGTTCTTC; CDR3aa: CASRRQGVSYNEQFF
abundance: -; d_gene: -; v_gene: TRBV4-3; j_gene: TRBJ2-1; CDR3nt: TGCGCCAGCAGCCCTAGGGGGACTGGGCAAGAGACCCAGTTCTTC; CDR3aa: CASSPRGTGQETQFF
abundance: many; d_gene: -; v_gene: TRBV29-1; j_gene: TRBJ2-7; CDR3nt: TGCAGCGTTGTAACCGGGGACACCCCCTCCTACGAGCAGTACTTC; CDR3aa: CSVVTGDTPSYEQYF
abundance: -; d_gene: -; v_gene: TRBV4-2; j_gene: TRBJ2-5; CDR3nt: TGTGCCAGCAGCCAAGGGATGGGAAACACCGAGACCCAGTACTTC; CDR3aa: CASSQGMGNTETQYF
abundance: many; d_gene: TRBD2; v_gene: TRBV20-1; j_gene: TRBJ2-3; CDR3nt: TGCAGTGCTAGACTAGCGGGAGTGGTAGATACGCAGTATTTT; CDR3aa: CSARLAGVVDTQYF
abundance: many; d_gene: TRBD1; v_gene: TRBV20-1; j_gene: TRBJ2-1; CDR3nt: TGCAGTGCTAGAACCCCGGGACAGGATTACAATGAGCAGTTCTTC; CDR3aa: CSARTPGQDYNEQFF
abundance: -; d_gene: TRBD2; v_gene: TRBV7-2; j_gene: TRBJ2-3; CDR3nt: TGTGCCAGCAGCGCCCGATGGCTAGCGGGCACAGATACGCAGTATTTT; CDR3aa: CASSARWLAGTDTQYF
abundance: -; d_gene: TRBD1; v_gene: TRBV6-2/TRBV6-3; j_gene: TRBJ1-1; CDR3nt: TGTGCCAGCAGGGAGGGGGCTAAAACTGAAGCTTTCTTT; CDR3aa: CASREGAKTEAFF
abundance: -; d_gene: -; v_gene: TRBV13; j_gene: TRBJ2-1; CDR3nt: TGTGCCAGCAGCTTACGGGACATGATCTACAATGAGCAGTTCTTC; CDR3aa: CASSLRDMIYNEQFF
abundance: -; d_gene: -; v_gene: TRBV20-1; j_gene: TRBJ1-2; CDR3nt: TGCAGTGCTAGTCATGGAGACCCTCGGGCCGGCTACACCTTC; CDR3aa: CSASHGDPRAGYTF
abundance: -; d_gene: TRBD2; v_gene: TRBV19; j_gene: TRBJ2-1; CDR3nt: TGTGCCAGCAAAAAAACTAGCGCGATCCAAGAGACCCAGTTCTTC; CDR3aa: CASKKTSAIQETQFF
abundance: many; d_gene: -; v_gene: TRBV5-1; j_gene: TRBJ2-1; CDR3nt: TGCGCCAGCAGCTTGGGCGGAGACTCCTACAATGAGCAGTTCTTC; CDR3aa: CASSLGGDSYNEQFF
abundance: few; d_gene: -; v_gene: TRBV28; j_gene: TRBJ2-3; CDR3nt: TGTGCCAGCAGTTCGGACCCTAGCGACAAACAGTATTTT; CDR3aa: CASSSDPSDKQYF
abundance: -; d_gene: TRBD1; v_gene: TRBV29-1; j_gene: TRBJ2-7; CDR3nt: TGCAGCGTTGTAGTACGGACAGGGGAGGGGAACTACGAGCAGTACTTC; CDR3aa: CSVVVRTGEGNYEQYF
abundance: few; d_gene: TRBD1; v_gene: TRBV29-1; j_gene: TRBJ2-3; CDR3nt: TGCAGCTCGACCCCGGACAGGGGCACAGATACGCAGTATTTT; CDR3aa: CSSTPDRGTDTQYF
abundance: -; d_gene: -; v_gene: TRBV13; j_gene: TRBJ2-3; CDR3nt: TGTGCCAGCAGCTTTATAGGGGGGGATACGCAGTATTTT; CDR3aa: CASSFIGGDTQYF
abundance: few; d_gene: TRBD1; v_gene: TRBV20-1; j_gene: TRBJ2-7; CDR3nt: TGCAGTGCTAGACCGGGACAGGGGTTTTACGAGCAGTACTTC; CDR3aa: CSARPGQGFYEQYF
abundance: few; d_gene: -; v_gene: TRBV12-3/TRBV12-4; j_gene: TRBJ2-7; CDR3nt: TGTGCCAGCAGTCCTCAAGGACGGTACCAGTACTTC; CDR3aa: CASSPQGRYQYF
abundance: once; d_gene: -; v_gene: TRBV18; j_gene: TRBJ2-5; CDR3nt: TGTGTCAGCTCCAGGCGACTGAGCCAAGAGACCCAGTACTTC; CDR3aa: CVSSRRLSQETQYF
abundance: -; d_gene: -; v_gene: TRBV4-2; j_gene: TRBJ2-1; CDR3nt: TGTGCCAGCAGCCACTCCGATGCCGCCTTTCTTTCCAATGAGCAGTTCTTC; CDR3aa: CASSHSDAAFLSNEQFF
abundance: -; d_gene: TRBD2; v_gene: TRBV9; j_gene: TRBJ2-7; CDR3nt: TGTGCCAGCAGCCCCCGTAGCGGGGCCAACAATGAGCAGTACTTC; CDR3aa: CASSPRSGANNEQYF
abundance: -; d_gene: TRBD1; v_gene: TRBV3-1; j_gene: TRBJ1-3; CDR3nt: TGTGCCAGCAGCCAGTTCCAGGGGGCTGGAAACACCATATATTTT; CDR3aa: CASSQFQGAGNTIYF
abundance: -; d_gene: -; v_gene: TRBV20-1; j_gene: TRBJ2-5; CDR3nt: TGCAGTGCTAGAGATCGGAGGGGGCGAGAGACCCAGTACTTC; CDR3aa: CSARDRRGRETQYF
abundance: -; d_gene: -; v_gene: TRBV5-1; j_gene: TRBJ2-2; CDR3nt: TGCGCCAGCAGCCCTGCTTTCAGCGGGTCTACCGGGGAGCTGTTTTTT; CDR3aa: CASSPAFSGSTGELFF
abundance: -; d_gene: -; v_gene: TRBV10-3; j_gene: TRBJ2-5; CDR3nt: TGTGCCATCAGTGATGGGCTAGCGTTGATAGAGACCCAGTACTTC; CDR3aa: CAISDGLALIETQYF
abundance: -; d_gene: -; v_gene: TRBV5-1; j_gene: TRBJ2-5; CDR3nt: TGCGCCAGCAGCCCCGGGGCAGTCTCCTACGGGCAGTACTTC; CDR3aa: CASSPGAVSYGQYF
abundance: few; d_gene: -; v_gene: TRBV12-3/TRBV12-4; j_gene: TRBJ2-7; CDR3nt: TGTGCCAGCAGATCCGACAGTTCCTACGAGCAGTACTTC; CDR3aa: CASRSDSSYEQYF
abundance: -; d_gene: TRBD1; v_gene: TRBV5-1; j_gene: TRBJ2-5; CDR3nt: TGCGCCAGCGACCGGACAGGGGGCAGGGAGACCCAGTACTTC; CDR3aa: CASDRTGGRETQYF
abundance: -; d_gene: -; v_gene: TRBV28; j_gene: TRBJ2-4; CDR3nt: TGTGCCAGCAGCAGCAAGAGGGAGCACGCATTCCTAGCCAAAAACATTCAGTACTTC; CDR3aa: CASSSKREHAFLAKNIQYF
abundance: -; d_gene: TRBD1; v_gene: TRBV4-1; j_gene: TRBJ2-1; CDR3nt: TGCGCCAGCAGCCAAGGGGGGATCACAGGGGGCTTGGCGTGGAGTGAGCAGTTCTTC; CDR3aa: CASSQGGITGGLAWSEQFF
abundance: -; d_gene: TRBD1; v_gene: TRBV12-3/TRBV12-4; j_gene: TRBJ2-7; CDR3nt: TGTGCCAGCAGTCCTGTCGGGGACAGCCAGTACGAGCAGTACTTC; CDR3aa: CASSPVGDSQYEQYF
abundance: few; d_gene: TRBD1; v_gene: TRBV14; j_gene: TRBJ2-3; CDR3nt: TGTGCCAGCAGCCAAGATAGTAGGACAGGGGTCACAGATACGCAGTATTTT; CDR3aa: CASSQDSRTGVTDTQYF
abundance: -; d_gene: TRBD1; v_gene: TRBV5-1; j_gene: TRBJ2-1; CDR3nt: TGCGCCAGCAGCCTAGGCGGACAGGTAAACTACAATGAGCAGTTCTTC; CDR3aa: CASSLGGQVNYNEQFF
abundance: -; d_gene: -; v_gene: TRBV29-1; j_gene: TRBJ2-7; CDR3nt: TGCAGGAGGGTACAGGAGCTCAAGGGGAACGAGCAGTACTTC; CDR3aa: CRRVQELKGNEQYF
abundance: -; d_gene: -; v_gene: TRBV4-1; j_gene: TRBJ2-7; CDR3nt: TGCGCCAGCAGCCTAACGGTGGAATTTTACGAGCAGTACTTC; CDR3aa: CASSLTVEFYEQYF
abundance: -; d_gene: -; v_gene: TRBV4-3; j_gene: TRBJ2-2; CDR3nt: TGCGCCAGCAACCAAGATATCAGTGACCGGGAGCTGTTTTTT; CDR3aa: CASNQDISDRELFF
abundance: -; d_gene: -; v_gene: TRBV7-2; j_gene: TRBJ2-1; CDR3nt: TGTGCCAGCGCGGCTAGCTCCTACAATGAGCAGTTCTTC; CDR3aa: CASAASSYNEQFF
abundance: -; d_gene: -; v_gene: TRBV12-3/TRBV12-4; j_gene: TRBJ2-1; CDR3nt: TGTGCCAGCAGTTTTTTCGTGAGTATAGGAGATGAGCAGTTCTTC; CDR3aa: CASSFFVSIGDEQFF
abundance: -; d_gene: -; v_gene: TRBV7-2; j_gene: TRBJ2-1; CDR3nt: TGTGCCAGCAGCTTAGAGTCCGCTTACAATGAGCAGTTCTTC; CDR3aa: CASSLESAYNEQFF
abundance: -; d_gene: -; v_gene: TRBV7-9; j_gene: TRBJ2-5; CDR3nt: TGTGCCAGCAGCCGCTCCGGGACCCCGGAAGCAAGGTACTTC; CDR3aa: CASSRSGTPEARYF
abundance: -; d_gene: TRBD1; v_gene: TRBV20-1; j_gene: TRBJ2-2; CDR3nt: TGCAGTGCGACGGCGGGACAGGGTATCTCCGGGGAGCTGTTTTTT; CDR3aa: CSATAGQGISGELFF
abundance: -; d_gene: TRBD1; v_gene: TRBV29-1; j_gene: TRBJ2-1; CDR3nt: TGCAGCGTAAGTGACAGGGTCAATGAGCAGTTCTTC; CDR3aa: CSVSDRVNEQFF
abundance: few; d_gene: -; v_gene: TRBV12-3/TRBV12-4; j_gene: TRBJ1-5; CDR3nt: TGTGCCAGCAGCATTGACGGTCAGCCCCAGCATTTT; CDR3aa: CASSIDGQPQHF
abundance: -; d_gene: TRBD2; v_gene: TRBV20-1; j_gene: TRBJ2-1; CDR3nt: TGCAGTGCTCCCCTGGCGGGAGGTTGGAATGAGCAGTTCTTC; CDR3aa: CSAPLAGGWNEQFF
abundance: few; d_gene: -; v_gene: TRBV29-1; j_gene: TRBJ2-3; CDR3nt: TGCAGCGTTGAAGATGAAGGATACACAGATACGCAGTATTTT; CDR3aa: CSVEDEGYTDTQYF
abundance: -; d_gene: TRBD2; v_gene: TRBV12-3/TRBV12-4; j_gene: TRBJ2-3; CDR3nt: TGTGCCAGCGTGACTAGCGGGAGGGGAGCAGATGTGCAGTATTTT; CDR3aa: CASVTSGRGADVQYF
abundance: -; d_gene: -; v_gene: TRBV6-5; j_gene: TRBJ1-2; CDR3nt: TGTGCCAGCAGTTTCATTAAACACTATGGCTACACCTTC; CDR3aa: CASSFIKHYGYTF
abundance: many; d_gene: TRBD2; v_gene: TRBV7-2; j_gene: TRBJ2-7; CDR3nt: TGTGCCAGCAGCTCCGGACTAGCGGGCCCCGAGCAGTACTTC; CDR3aa: CASSSGLAGPEQYF
abundance: few; d_gene: TRBD2; v_gene: TRBV20-1; j_gene: TRBJ2-1; CDR3nt: TGCAGTGCTAGCCGGACTAGCGGGAGGACGAGAAATGAGCAGTTCTTC; CDR3aa: CSASRTSGRTRNEQFF
abundance: -; d_gene: TRBD1; v_gene: TRBV12-3/TRBV12-4; j_gene: TRBJ1-5; CDR3nt: TGTGCCAGCAGTTGTGGGGCAGGGGGGACTCAGCCCCAGCATTTT; CDR3aa: CASSCGAGGTQPQHF